This TCR beta chain was documented in a study of cytomegalovirus exposure and HLA in healthy donors. The CDR3 runs to 14 residues. CDR1 and CDR2 (germline): SEHNR, FQNEAQ (reference sequence). V lost 1 base and J lost 2, with 9 bases in between. Notes on this clone: Antigen: not known.

With 60 Vbeta and 13 Jbeta primers, the PCR was carried out. The method was immunoSEQ multiplex PCR; TCRdb's version includes in-frame clones alone and lacks a portion of them. The table records about 190,000 clones, 75% to 85% of them present only once. Findings and limits, study-wide: In a later analysis, V- and J-gene trimming of beta chains associated with a DCLRE1C missense variant, replicated independently.

Sequencing input: PBMCs. The genes are TRBV7-9 and TRBJ2-7; weak D call: TRBD1 (5 bases). This clonotype originated in a woman aged 25-40 years in good health and CMV-seropositive. The CDR3 bases are TGTGCCAGCAGCTTAGGTGACAGTCCCTACGAGCAGTACTTC. Translated: CASSLGDSPYEQYF.